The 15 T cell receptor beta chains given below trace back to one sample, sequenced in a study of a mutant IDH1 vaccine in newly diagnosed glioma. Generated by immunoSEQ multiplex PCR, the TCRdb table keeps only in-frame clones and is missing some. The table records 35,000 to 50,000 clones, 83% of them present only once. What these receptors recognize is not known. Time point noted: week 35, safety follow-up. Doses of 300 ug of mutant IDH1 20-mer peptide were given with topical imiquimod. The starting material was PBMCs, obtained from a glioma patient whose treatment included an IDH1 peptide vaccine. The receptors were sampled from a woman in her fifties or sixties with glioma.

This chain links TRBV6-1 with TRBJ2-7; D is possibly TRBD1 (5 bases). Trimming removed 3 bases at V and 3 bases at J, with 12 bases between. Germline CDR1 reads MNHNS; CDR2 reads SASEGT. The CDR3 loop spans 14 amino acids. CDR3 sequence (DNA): TGTGCCAGCAGTGACTGGGCAGGGCTCTACGAGCAGTACTTC. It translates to CASSDWAGLYEQYF.

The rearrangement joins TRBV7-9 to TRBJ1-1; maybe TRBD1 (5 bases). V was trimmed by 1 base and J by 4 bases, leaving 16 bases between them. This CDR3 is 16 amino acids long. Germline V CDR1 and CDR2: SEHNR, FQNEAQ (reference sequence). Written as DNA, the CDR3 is TGTGCCAGCAGCTTAGAAGGCAGGGTTAGGAGCACTGAAGCTTTCTTT. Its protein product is CASSLEGRVRSTEAFF.

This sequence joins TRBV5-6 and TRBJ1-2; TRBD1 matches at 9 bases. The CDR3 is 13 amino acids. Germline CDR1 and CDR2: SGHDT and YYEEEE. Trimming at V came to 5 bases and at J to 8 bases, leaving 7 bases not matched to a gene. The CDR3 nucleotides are TGTGCCAGCAGGTTACAGGGGGCGCAGGGCTACACCTTC. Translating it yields CASRLQGAQGYTF.

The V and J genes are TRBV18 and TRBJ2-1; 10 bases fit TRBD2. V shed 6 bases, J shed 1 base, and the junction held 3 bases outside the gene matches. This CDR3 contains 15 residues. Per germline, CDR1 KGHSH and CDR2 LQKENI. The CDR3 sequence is CASSILAGSYNEQFF. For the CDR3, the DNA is TGTGCCAGCTCGATACTAGCGGGGTCCTACAATGAGCAGTTCTTC.

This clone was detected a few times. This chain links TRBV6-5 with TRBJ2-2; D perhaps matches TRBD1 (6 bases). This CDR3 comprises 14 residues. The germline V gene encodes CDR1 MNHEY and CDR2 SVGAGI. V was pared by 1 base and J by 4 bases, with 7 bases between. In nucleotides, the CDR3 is TGTGCCAGCAGTTACTGGGGGCTCACCGGGGAGCTGTTTTTT. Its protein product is CASSYWGLTGELFF.

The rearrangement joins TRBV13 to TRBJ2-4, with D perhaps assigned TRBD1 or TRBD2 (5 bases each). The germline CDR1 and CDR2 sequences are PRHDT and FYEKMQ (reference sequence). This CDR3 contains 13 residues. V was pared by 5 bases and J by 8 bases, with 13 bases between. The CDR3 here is CASSPAGTDIQYF. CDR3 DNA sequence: TGTGCCAGCAGCCCCGCCGGGACGGACATTCAGTACTTC. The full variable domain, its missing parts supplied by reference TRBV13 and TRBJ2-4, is AAGVIQSPRHLIKEKRETATLKCYPIPRHDTVYWYQQGPGQDPQFLISFYEKMQSDKGSIPDRFSAQQFSDYHSELNMSSLELGDSALYFCASSPAGTDIQYFGAGTRLSVL.

CDR3 sequence reads: CASSRGAEETQYF. CDR3 DNA sequence: TGTGCCAGCAGTAGGGGTGCAGAAGAGACCCAGTACTTC. V usage is TRBV6-5 and J usage is TRBJ2-5; TRBD1 is a possible D gene (5 bases). From germline, CDR1 is MNHEY and CDR2 SVGAGI. The CDR3 runs to 13 residues. Trimming removed 5 bases at V and 3 bases at J, with 10 bases between.

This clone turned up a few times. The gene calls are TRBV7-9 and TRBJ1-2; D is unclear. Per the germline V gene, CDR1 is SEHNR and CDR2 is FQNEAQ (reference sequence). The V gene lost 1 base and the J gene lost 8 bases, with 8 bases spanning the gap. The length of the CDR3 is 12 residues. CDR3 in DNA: TGTGCCAGCAGCTTAGAGTCGGAAGGCTACACCTTC. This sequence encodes CASSLESEGYTF.

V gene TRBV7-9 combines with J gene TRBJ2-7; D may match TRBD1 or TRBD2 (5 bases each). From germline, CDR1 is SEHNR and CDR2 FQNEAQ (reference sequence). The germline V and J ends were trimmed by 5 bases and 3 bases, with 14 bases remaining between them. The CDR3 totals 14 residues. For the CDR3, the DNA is TGTGCCAGCAGCCGGGACCCATTGGTCTACGAGCAGTACTTC. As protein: CASSRDPLVYEQYF.

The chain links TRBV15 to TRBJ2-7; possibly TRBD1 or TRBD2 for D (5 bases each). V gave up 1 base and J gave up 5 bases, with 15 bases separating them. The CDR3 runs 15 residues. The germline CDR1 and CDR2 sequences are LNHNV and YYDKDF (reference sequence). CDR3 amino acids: CATSRAGPHSHEQYF. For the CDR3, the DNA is TGTGCCACCAGCAGAGCGGGACCGCACAGCCACGAGCAGTACTTC.

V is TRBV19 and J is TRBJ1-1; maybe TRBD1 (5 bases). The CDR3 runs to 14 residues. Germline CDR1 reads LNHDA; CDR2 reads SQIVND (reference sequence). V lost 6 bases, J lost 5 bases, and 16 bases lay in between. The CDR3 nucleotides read TGTGCCAGTAGCTCCGGAGCTGGGGGGACTGAAGCTTTCTTT. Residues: CASSSGAGGTEAFF.

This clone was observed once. The CDR3 DNA is TGTGCCAGCGGTGGACAGGCCTATGGCTACACCTTC. It encodes CASGGQAYGYTF. The V and J genes are TRBV5-3 and TRBJ1-2; 7 nucleotides agree with TRBD1. TRBV5-3 is an ORF, with its function uncertain. CDR3 size: 12 residues. V lost 8 bases, J lost 4 bases, and 5 bases stayed unmatched.

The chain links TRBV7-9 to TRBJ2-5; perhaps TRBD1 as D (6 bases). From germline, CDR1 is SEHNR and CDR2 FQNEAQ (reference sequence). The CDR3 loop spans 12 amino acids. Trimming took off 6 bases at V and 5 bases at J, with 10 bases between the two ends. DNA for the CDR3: TGTGCCAGCAGTTCAGGGGTGGAGACCCAGTACTTC. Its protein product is CASSSGVETQYF.

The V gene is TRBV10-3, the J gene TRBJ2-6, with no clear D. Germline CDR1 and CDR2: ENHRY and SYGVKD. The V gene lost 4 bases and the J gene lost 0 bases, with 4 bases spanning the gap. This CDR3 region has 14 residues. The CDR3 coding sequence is TGTGCCATCAGTGGGTCCTCTGGGGCCAACGTCCTGACTTTC. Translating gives CAISGSSGANVLTF.

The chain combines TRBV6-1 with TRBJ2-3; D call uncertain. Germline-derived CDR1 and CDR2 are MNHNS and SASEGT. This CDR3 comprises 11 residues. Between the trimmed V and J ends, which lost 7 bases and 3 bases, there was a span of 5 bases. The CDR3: CASTVTDTQYF. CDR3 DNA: TGTGCCAGCACAGTAACAGATACGCAGTATTTT.